Below, one T cell receptor beta chain is given with its context. This clone was found a few times. The antigen it binds to is not known. The sample holds no much larger clone one base away, and base qualities are not on file. The entry originates in a study of CD8+ T cells in alopecia areata (dated by TCRdb to 2016 to 2018). Notes on the research overall: Treated patients were enrolled in an open-label pilot trial of oral tofacitinib, 5 to 10 mg twice daily, for moderate-to-severe alopecia areata. Patients stayed on tofacitinib for 6 to 18 months and then had 6 months of follow-up off drug so that delayed response and recurrence could be assessed. In treated patients, disease severity was measured using the SALT score, which gives the percentage of scalp surface area affected. To study T cell clonal expansion in alopecia areata, the researchers applied high-throughput TCRbeta sequencing to both the C3H/HeJ mouse model and human patients. On the human side, TCRbeta sequencing was run on scalp tissue and on sorted CD4+ and CD8+ peripheral blood T cells from healthy controls and from alopecia areata patients with either patchy or totalis/universalis disease. Tofacitinib-treated patients had biopsies at baseline and at 4 and 24 weeks of treatment, with a later scalp biopsy in several patients. Clonality in the scalp was compared among normal scalp (n=4), patchy alopecia areata scalp (n=8), and alopecia totalis/universalis scalp (n=8). RNA was extracted with the PAXgene miRNA kit for fixed scalp, the miRNeasy kit for PBMCs, and the RNeasy kit for mouse skin. Amplification of TCRbeta CDR3 regions was done by immunoSEQ multiplex PCR using 35 Vbeta forward primers and 13 Jbeta reverse primers.

Including cysteine and phenylalanine, the CDR3 has 12 amino acids. The entry retains the CDR3 DNA only, 36 bases that are in frame from base 1. Via the germline V gene, CDR1 is SQVTM and CDR2 ANQGSEA. V drops 6 bases and J drops 10 bases, leaving 16 bases in between. The label giving this sample's time point can be read as: less than five weeks on oral tofacitinib. The treatment or condition label here, explained by the study, means: oral pan-JAK inhibitor, 5-10 mg twice daily. From alopecia areata patients, peripheral blood was collected along with lesional scalp punch biopsies. PBMCs were separated by density centrifugation and stained for CD3, CD4 and CD8, after which CD4+ and CD8+ T cells were sorted on a FACSAria. General study outcomes and caveats: Because the treated cohort was small and had just a single nonresponder, larger studies are needed to establish links between baseline CD8+ expansion and response. Shared TCR sequences between patients were less evident than in mice, which may be partly attributable to HLA diversity in the patient population. Compared with normal scalp, lesional scalp had higher clonality and more expanded CD8+ clones, particularly in alopecia totalis/universalis, a pattern that suggests antigenic drive. Scalp TCR repertoire analysis is complicated because resident alphabeta T cells in normal human skin are also sequenced, whereas mouse skin is dominated by gammadelta T cells. Tofacitinib significantly decreased scalp clonality and the number of expanded CD8+ clones among the top 100 scalp clones. During tofacitinib treatment, many expanded lesional clones remained in scalp and blood, and this persistence may partly explain relapse after treatment is stopped.

Receptors were amplified or captured by the immunoSEQ multiplex PCR assay. For TCR sequencing, RNA was extracted from every sample and reverse transcribed into cDNA to serve as template. First-strand cDNA was synthesized using SuperScript III with a 2:1 mix of oligo-dT and random hexamers. A synthetic immune receptor repertoire was used to gauge amplification bias, and whatever bias remained was removed computationally. For the original study's pipeline: After raw reads were preprocessed to remove errors, the CDR3 was defined following IMGT conventions as running from the conserved cysteine to phenylalanine. Clonality was calculated as 1 minus Shannon entropy normalized by log2 of the number of productive unique TCRs. CD4 or CD8 identity of scalp clones was inferred by cross-referencing scalp TCRbeta sequences with sorted blood CD4 and CD8 repertoires. Drawn from immuneACCESS, this table holds only the in-frame rearrangements with V and J called that TCRdb kept. Clones are partly lost; checked studies trace under half to an unresolved V gene and leave the rest unexplained. That table supplies the V and J calls and clone size; D and trimming were determined from the DNA. This sample gives tens of thousands of clones in total; 29% of them show up just once. About 15% of the sample rests with the top ten.

The V and J segments used are TRBV29-1 and TRBJ2-1; the D gene is perhaps TRBD2, on 5 matching bases. The sequenced sample was CD8+ T cells sorted from blood, obtained at week 4, from a patient treated with tofacitinib. This TCR came from a human donor with alopecia areata. CDR3 loop: CSVPDQLAEQFF. The DNA reads as follows: TGCAGCGTCCCTGATCAGTTAGCGGAGCAGTTCTTC.